This T cell receptor beta chain was found in a study of cytomegalovirus exposure and HLA in healthy donors. V shed 6 bases and J shed 2 bases, with 10 bases lying between them. Germline V CDR1 and CDR2: LNHDA, SQIVND (reference sequence). This CDR3 has 14 residues. This clone occurred a few times. The antigen remains unidentified. Study results and limitations: Earlier analysis looked at TCR beta V segments, and most were productive about 87% or about 30% of the time. Information on immune exposure was restricted to one variable (CMV serostatus). An Asian-associated ancestry cluster reportedly showed fewer N-insertions than the approximately 630-donor mean in a later analysis. The study designated 150 or so TCR beta chains cytomegalovirus-associated.

Primers included in the PCR were 60 Vbeta and 13 Jbeta primers. Produced via immunoSEQ multiplex PCR; TCRdb's table is partial and in-frame only. The sample shows about 94,000 clones, approximately 7.6% of them seen only once. Sequencing was done on a sample of PBMCs. The TCR sequence derives from a man aged 50-60 years in good health and CMV-seronegative. The V gene is TRBV19, the J gene TRBJ2-2, with a weak D call TRBD1 (6 bases). The CDR3 loop is CASSTDRNTGELFF. DNA for the CDR3: TGTGCCAGTAGCACGGACAGAAACACCGGGGAGCTGTTTTTT.